This TCR beta chain was identified in a study of Tregs in tolerant kidney transplant recipients. Of note for this clone: Its antigen is currently unknown. With the read ending 3 residues before the CDR3 end, the germline J gene is used to fill in that end.

Unstimulated regulatory T cells (CD4+CD25+CD127-), CD4+CD25- non-regulatory cells, CD4 and CD8 cells were FACS-sorted from thawed PBMCs. Whole-study results and caveats: Findings come from small patient numbers and require larger validation. This study did not directly address biological reproducibility. For some patients, primers changed over time, blocking nucleotide-level comparison.

TCRdb keeps only in-frame clones here, not all; method: immunoSEQ multiplex PCR. The repertoire table contains fewer than 40,000 clones. V lost 3 bases and J 4 bases, leaving 15 bases between the germline ends. This CDR3 region has 16 residues. Germline V CDR1 and CDR2: PRHDT, FYEKMQ (reference sequence). The source was CD8+ T cells from blood, collected before the transplant. This chain uses TRBV13 with TRBJ2-2; possibly TRBD1 for D (5 bases). This sequence originates from a human donor who received a combined kidney and bone marrow transplant. CDR3 amino acids: CASSFLTRASTGELFF. The CDR3 DNA, read in part, is TGTGCCAGCAGCTTTTTAACCAGGGCGAGCACCGGGGAG. The full variable domain, its missing parts supplied by reference TRBV13 and TRBJ2-2, is AAGVIQSPRHLIKEKRETATLKCYPIPRHDTVYWYQQGPGQDPQFLISFYEKMQSDKGSIPDRFSAQQFSDYHSELNMSSLELGDSALYFCASSFLTRASTGELFFGEGSRLTVL.